Each of the 32 T cell receptor beta chains below was sequenced from the same sample in a study of blood T cell repertoires in COVID-19. Sequencing was performed with immunoSEQ multiplex PCR; in TCRdb, only in-frame clones are kept and a portion is missing. The sample holds some 260,000 clones, 80% to 90% seen once. Source material: peripheral blood. These receptors were taken from a man older than 75 with acute or convalescent COVID-19.

The chain carries TRBV27 and TRBJ1-5; 9 nucleotides agree with TRBD1. Germline V CDR1 and CDR2: MNHEY, SMNVEV (reference sequence). Trimming removed 1 base from V and 7 bases from J; junction bases left unmatched: 8. This CDR3 is 16 amino acids long. In nucleotides, the CDR3 is TGTGCCAGCAGTTTATTGGGACAGGGTGAATACCAGCCCCAGCATTTT. This sequence encodes CASSLLGQGEYQPQHF.

The V gene is TRBV9, the J gene TRBJ2-7; 7 nucleotides agree with TRBD2. The CDR3 runs 14 residues. V lost 0 bases and J lost 6; bases outside the gene matches: 6. CDR1 and CDR2 from the germline V gene are SGDLS and YYNGEE. The CDR3 loop is CASSVDGRFSEQYF. As DNA, the CDR3 is TGTGCCAGCAGCGTAGACGGGAGGTTTAGCGAGCAGTACTTC.

The V call is TRBV3-1 (or the pseudogene TRBV3-2), the J call TRBJ2-7; D might be TRBD1 (6 bases). The germline V gene encodes CDR1 LGHDT and CDR2 YNNKEL (reference sequence). This CDR3 has 14 amino acids. The V end lost 4 bases, the J end lost 4 bases, and 14 bases lay between the germline ends. CDR3 DNA sequence: TGTGCCAGCAGCCCCGGCCAGGGGTGGTACGAGCAGTACTTC. This gives the protein CASSPGQGWYEQYF.

V and J are TRBV6-2 or TRBV6-3 and TRBJ1-6, with D unclear. The V end lost 0 bases, the J end lost 7 bases, and 10 bases lay between the germline ends. CDR1 is MNHEY and CDR2 is SVGEGT in the germline V gene. CDR3 length equals 15 residues. The CDR3 bases are TGTGCCAGCAGTTACTCCGGAGCACTGAATTCACCCCTCCACTTT. As protein: CASSYSGALNSPLHF.

V usage is TRBV29-1 and J usage is TRBJ1-4; 7 nucleotides agree with TRBD1. V was clipped by 5 bases and J by 0 bases; unmatched bases: 6. CDR1 is SQVTM, CDR2 ANQGSEA, per germline. CDR3 length equals 15 residues. The CDR3 DNA reads TGCAGCGTTAGGGACAGCTTTGCAACTAATGAAAAACTGTTTTTT. Protein product: CSVRDSFATNEKLFF.

The rearrangement links TRBV11-2 to TRBJ1-6; 9 nucleotides agree with TRBD1. Germline V gives CDR1 SGHAT, CDR2 FQNNGV. Unmatched junction bases numbered 7, after V lost 4 bases and J lost 6 bases. The CDR3 runs to 16 residues. The chain's CDR3 is CASSSIQGAGNSPLHF. CDR3 bases: TGTGCCAGCAGCTCCATACAGGGGGCGGGTAATTCACCCCTCCACTTT. Combining the CDR3 with reference TRBV11-2 and TRBJ1-6 gives the whole variable domain EAGVAQSPRYKIIEKRQSVAFWCNPISGHATLYWYQQILGQGPKLLIQFQNNGVVDDSQLPKDRFSAERLKGVDSTLKIQPAKLEDSAVYLCASSSIQGAGNSPLHFGNGTRLTVT.

V gene TRBV2 combines with J gene TRBJ1-2; no reliable D call. The CDR3 spans 14 residues. Germline CDR1 SNHLY, CDR2 FYNNEI. Trimming removed 3 bases at V and 2 bases at J, with 10 bases between. CDR3 residues: CASSDWQSNYGYTF. CDR3 coding DNA: TGTGCCAGCAGTGATTGGCAATCGAACTATGGCTACACCTTC.

This chain connects TRBV19 to TRBJ1-4; 7 bases align to TRBD1. The V gene end was trimmed by 6 bases and the J gene end by 8 bases; junction bases not matched to a gene: 18. Germline values: CDR1 LNHDA, CDR2 SQIVND (reference sequence). This CDR3 contains 17 residues. CDR3 sequence reads: CASRNHGPTGKNEKLFF. The CDR3 coding sequence is TGTGCCAGTAGAAACCATGGACCGACAGGGAAGAACGAAAAACTGTTTTTT. The full variable domain, in which reference TRBV19 and TRBJ1-4 provide the parts outside the CDR3, is DGGITQSPKYLFRKEGQNVTLSCEQNLNHDAMYWYRQDPGQGLRLIYYSQIVNDFQKGDIAEGYSVSREKKESFPLTVTSAQKNPTAFYLCASRNHGPTGKNEKLFFGSGTQLSVL.

The chain employs TRBV25-1 and TRBJ1-6, with 7 bases fitting TRBD1. The ends lost 4 bases at V and 9 bases at J; junction bases unmatched: 9. This CDR3 is built from 15 residues. CDR1 and CDR2 from the germline V gene are MGHDK and SYGVNS. CDR3 sequence: CASSGRQGLFSPLHF. In DNA, the CDR3 is TGTGCCAGCAGTGGTCGACAGGGACTTTTTTCACCCCTCCACTTT.

For this clone: The same CDR3 is also encoded by other DNA sequences in this sample. V gene TRBV27 combines with J gene TRBJ2-1, with 9 bases identical to TRBD2. Trimming took 7 bases from V and 0 from J; bases not matched to a gene: 4. CDR1 is MNHEY and CDR2 is SMNVEV in the germline V gene (reference sequence). The CDR3 consists of 15 residues. The CDR3 DNA follows: TGTGCCAGCAAGAGCGGGAGGAGCTCCTACAATGAGCAGTTCTTC. It translates to CASKSGRSSYNEQFF.

This chain connects TRBV6-5 to TRBJ2-7; D not certain. This CDR3 has 12 amino acids. Trimming took off 2 bases at V and 4 bases at J, with 6 bases between the two ends. Germline CDR1 reads MNHEY; CDR2 reads SVGAGI. CDR3 sequence reads: CASSYDGYEQYF. Here the CDR3 DNA reads TGTGCCAGCAGTTACGACGGGTACGAGCAGTACTTC.

The rearrangement joins TRBV6-5 to TRBJ2-3; TRBD1 matches at 7 bases. The CDR3 totals 14 residues. The J segment lost 1 base and the V segment lost 8 bases, leaving 6 bases of the junction unmatched. Looked up from germline, CDR1 is MNHEY and CDR2 is SVGAGI. The CDR3 nucleotides are TGTGCCAGCGGCCGGGACAGAGGCACAGATACGCAGTATTTT. It translates to CASGRDRGTDTQYF.

This chain connects TRBV7-2 to TRBJ1-1; maybe TRBD1 (5 bases). Germline CDR1 is SGHTA and CDR2 is FQGNSA. The CDR3 covers 15 residues. The V and J ends lost 5 bases and 1 base respectively, with 14 bases between them. The CDR3 reads CASSPVGASNTEAFF. CDR3 in DNA: TGTGCCAGCAGCCCAGTTGGGGCTTCGAACACTGAAGCTTTCTTT.

V and J are TRBV4-1 and TRBJ1-2, with D possibly TRBD1 on 6 matching bases. V was pared by 4 bases and J by 3 bases, with 9 bases between. The CDR3 is made up of 13 amino acids. Germline V gene lookup returns CDR1 MGHRA and CDR2 YSYEKL. This CDR3 is CASSPRGYYGYTF. The CDR3 DNA is TGCGCCAGCAGCCCGAGGGGGTACTATGGCTACACCTTC.

The CDR3 loop reads CATREALAGGLGTDTQYF. The CDR3 nucleotides read TGTGCCACCAGAGAGGCCCTAGCGGGAGGCCTGGGCACAGATACGCAGTATTTT. The gene calls are TRBV15 and TRBJ2-3; 11 nucleotides align to TRBD2. In germline, CDR1 is LNHNV, CDR2 YYDKDF (reference sequence). The ends lost 6 bases at V and 1 base at J; junction bases unmatched: 12. This CDR3 has 18 amino acids.

CDR3 nucleotides: TGTGCTAATCCGACAGGGGAAAGGGGAGGGAGGCGTTCTAACACTGAAGCTTTCTTT. Amino acid sequence: CANPTGERGGRRSNTEAFF. This chain uses TRBV4-2 with TRBJ1-1, with 8 nucleotides matching TRBD1. Germline V gene lookup returns CDR1 LGHNA and CDR2 YNFKEQ. The CDR3 is 19 residues long.

The rearrangement uses TRBV2 and TRBJ1-5, with TRBD1 matching 10 bases. Germline CDR1 is SNHLY and CDR2 is FYNNEI. Losses at the gene ends were 7 bases for V and 0 bases for J; bases not matched to a gene: 9. The CDR3 consists of 17 residues. This CDR3 reads CASTPGTGANSNQPQHF. The CDR3 DNA sequence: TGTGCCAGCACCCCCGGGACAGGGGCAAATAGCAATCAGCCCCAGCATTTT.

The chain combines TRBV5-6 with TRBJ2-1; 11 bases are a match to TRBD2. CDR3 length equals 15 residues. V gave up 4 bases and J gave up 4 bases; unmatched junction bases: 4. The germline CDR1 and CDR2 sequences are SGHDT and YYEEEE. The CDR3 nucleotides are TGTGCCAGCAGCGCCGGACTAGCGGGTTACAATGAGCAGTTCTTC. Amino acid sequence: CASSAGLAGYNEQFF.

The chain uses TRBV6-6 and TRBJ1-3; no definite D call. Germline V gene lookup returns CDR1 MNHNY and CDR2 SVGAGI (reference sequence). This CDR3 has 16 amino acids. The ends were cut back, 2 bases at V and 0 bases at J, with 11 bases in the middle. CDR3 loop: CASSYPPPGSGNTIYF. Written as DNA, the CDR3 is TGTGCCAGCAGTTACCCACCCCCAGGCTCTGGAAACACCATATATTTT.

This clone was detected only a few times. DNA for the CDR3: TGTGCCAGCACCGAACTAGCGGGAGGGCCAAAAAACATTCAGTACTTC. This sequence encodes CASTELAGGPKNIQYF. This chain links TRBV2 with TRBJ2-4; 13 nucleotides match TRBD2. The CDR3 runs to 16 residues. The junction had 7 bases not matched to a gene; V was cut back by 7 bases and J by 4 bases. Germline CDR1 reads SNHLY; CDR2 reads FYNNEI.

This rearrangement joins TRBV7-9 to TRBJ2-3; D is ambiguous. Germline assignment: CDR1 SEHNR and CDR2 FQNEAQ (reference sequence). Deletions cut 3 bases from V and 4 bases from J, with 5 bases between. This CDR3 is 12 amino acids long. DNA for the CDR3: TGTGCCAGCAGCTTTCTTCCAGATACGCAGTATTTT. Its protein is CASSFLPDTQYF.

The gene calls are TRBV5-1 and TRBJ1-1; D is perhaps TRBD1 (6 bases). V lost 5 bases and J 2 bases, leaving 10 bases between the germline ends. Germline assignment: CDR1 SGHRS and CDR2 YFSETQ. The CDR3 runs to 13 residues. The CDR3 loop is CASRDRVNTEAFF. CDR3 in DNA: TGCGCCAGCAGGGACAGAGTAAACACTGAAGCTTTCTTT.

V gene TRBV27 combines with J gene TRBJ1-5; 10 bases agree with TRBD1. V shed 5 bases, J shed 6 bases, and the junction held 10 bases outside the gene matches. Germline values: CDR1 MNHEY, CDR2 SMNVEV (reference sequence). The CDR3 runs 16 residues. The CDR3 sequence is CASSNQGTGATQPQHF. Written as DNA, the CDR3 is TGTGCCAGCAGTAACCAAGGGACAGGGGCGACTCAGCCCCAGCATTTT.

The chain is built from TRBV6-5 and TRBJ2-3; the match to TRBD2 covers 13 bases. The length of the CDR3 is 16 residues. Trimming took 4 bases from V and 6 from J; bases not matched to a gene: 7. In germline, CDR1 is MNHEY, CDR2 SVGAGI. CDR3 DNA sequence: TGTGCCAGCAGTTCAGAAGGGACTAGCGGGATGGATACGCAGTATTTT. As protein: CASSSEGTSGMDTQYF.

The rearrangement uses TRBV7-9 and TRBJ2-3, with 7 bases matching TRBD2. Germline V gene data show CDR1 as SEHNR and CDR2 as FQNEAQ (reference sequence). The V and J ends lost 3 bases and 5 bases, in that order; junction bases with no gene match: 11. The CDR3 consists of 16 residues. In DNA, the CDR3 is TGTGCCAGCAGCTTGGTGGCGGGGGTGTCGGGAGATACGCAGTATTTT. Its translation: CASSLVAGVSGDTQYF.

In the case of this clone: Additional DNA sequences in this sample encode the identical CDR3. The rearrangement uses TRBV2 and TRBJ2-3; 11 bases agree with TRBD2. The CDR3 has 15 residues. J gave up 1 base and V 5 bases, and 2 bases lay outside the gene matches. CDR1 and CDR2 (germline): SNHLY, FYNNEI. The CDR3 nucleotides are TGTGCCAGCAGTCTACTAGCGGGGGGCACAGATACGCAGTATTTT. This encodes CASSLLAGGTDTQYF. The whole variable domain, filled in from reference TRBV2 and TRBJ2-3, reads EPEVTQTPSHQVTQMGQEVILRCVPISNHLYFYWYRQILGQKVEFLVSFYNNEISEKSEIFDDQFSVERPDGSNFTLKIRSTKLEDSAMYFCASSLLAGGTDTQYFGPGTRLTVL.

J is TRBJ2-3 and V is TRBV18; 9 bases agree with TRBD2. Germline V lookup: CDR1 KGHSH, CDR2 LQKENI. J gave up 3 bases and V 3 bases, and 1 base lay outside the gene matches. The CDR3 runs to 14 residues. CDR3 DNA sequence: TGTGCCAGCTCACCGGGACTAGCTACAGATACGCAGTATTTT. Translating it yields CASSPGLATDTQYF.

The rearrangement uses TRBV6-2 or TRBV6-3 and TRBJ2-1; possible D gene TRBD2, 7 bases. Trimming shortened V by 2 bases and J by 4 bases, and 9 bases separated the two germline ends. Germline V CDR1 and CDR2: MNHEY, SVGEGT. The CDR3 spans 14 residues. The CDR3 loop is CASSYRGAYNEQFF. Here the CDR3 DNA reads TGTGCCAGCAGTTACCGGGGGGCTTACAATGAGCAGTTCTTC.

The chain combines TRBV5-1 with TRBJ2-5; 7 bases match TRBD2. The CDR3 consists of 16 residues. CDR1 SGHRS and CDR2 YFSETQ come from the germline V gene. V trimming: 2 bases; J trimming: 2 bases; junction bases outside the gene matches: 9. The CDR3, as DNA: TGCGCCAGCAGCTTTTCAATAGCGGGCCTACAAGAGACCCAGTACTTC. Its protein product is CASSFSIAGLQETQYF.

The chain links TRBV5-4 to TRBJ2-5; TRBD2 matches at 10 bases. Trimming removed 0 bases from V and 5 bases from J; junction bases left unmatched: 4. This CDR3 has 15 residues. From germline, CDR1 is SGHNT and CDR2 YYREEE (reference sequence). CDR3 sequence: CASSLDLAGVETQYF. CDR3 coding DNA: TGTGCCAGCAGCTTGGACCTAGCGGGAGTTGAGACCCAGTACTTC.

This chain links TRBV25-1 with TRBJ2-3; tentative D call: TRBD1 (6 bases). Germline lookup yields CDR1 MGHDK and CDR2 SYGVNS. The CDR3 is 16 amino acids. Trimming pared 1 base from V and 0 bases from J, leaving 11 bases between. The CDR3 region is CASSEFTGLSTDTQYF. The CDR3 bases are TGTGCCAGCAGTGAATTTACAGGGCTCAGCACAGATACGCAGTATTTT.

This clone was recorded once. The chain combines TRBV29-1 with TRBJ2-7; D ambiguous. CDR1 SQVTM and CDR2 ANQGSEA come from the germline V gene. The CDR3 spans 10 residues. Trimming took off 4 bases at V and 5 bases at J, with 6 bases between the two ends. Here the CDR3 reads CSVVNNEQYF. The CDR3 DNA reads as TGCAGCGTTGTGAACAACGAGCAGTACTTC.